Each of the 5 T cell receptor beta chains below was sequenced from the same sample in a study of cytomegalovirus exposure and HLA in healthy donors. The PCR contained 60 Vbeta and 13 Jbeta primers. Repertoires were generated with immunoSEQ multiplex PCR, while TCRdb's copy carries only in-frame clones and drops some. The data show 100,000 or so clones, approximately 73% seen once. Sequencing was carried out using PBMCs. All receptors come from a woman in her forties or fifties in good health and CMV-seropositive.

This clone was seen only a few times. This chain connects TRBV19 to TRBJ2-7, with 8 bases aligning to TRBD1. With 5 bases clipped from V and 3 bases from J, the junction kept 6 bases outside the gene matches. The CDR3 has 14 residues. The V gene's germline CDR1 is LNHDA and CDR2 SQIVND (reference sequence). The CDR3 DNA sequence: TGTGCCAGTAGTTACGCGACAGGGGACTACGAGCAGTACTTC. It translates to CASSYATGDYEQYF.

This clone was observed a handful of times. CDR3 sequence (DNA): TGTGCCAGCAGCCTCCAGGGGGCGGATGAAAAACTGTTTTTT. Its translation is CASSLQGADEKLFF. The gene calls are TRBV5-4 and TRBJ1-4; 8 positions match TRBD1. Germline V gene sequence: CDR1 SGHNT, CDR2 YYREEE (reference sequence). Trimming took 4 bases from V and 6 from J; bases not matched to a gene: 5. The CDR3 extends over 14 amino acids. Complete variable domain (other parts from reference TRBV5-4 and TRBJ1-4): ETGVTQSPTHLIKTRGQQVTLRCSSQSGHNTVSWYQQALGQGPQFIFQYYREEENGRGNFPPRFSGLQFPNYSSELNVNALELDDSALYLCASSLQGADEKLFFGSGTQLSVL.

This clone has a single count. The V call is TRBV30, the J call TRBJ2-7; 8 positions agree with TRBD2. The CDR3 is 15 residues long. Germline V gives CDR1 GTSNPN, CDR2 SVGIG (reference sequence). Trimming cost V 2 bases and J 8 bases; bases outside gene matches: 14. The CDR3 protein is CAWSPIGGASAKQYV. As DNA, the CDR3 is TGTGCCTGGAGTCCGATCGGGGGGGCCTCTGCGAAGCAGTACGTC.

This sequence joins TRBV14 and TRBJ2-3, with 9 bases fitting TRBD1. J was trimmed by 7 bases and V by 0 bases; bases with no gene match: 14. The CDR3 loop spans 18 amino acids. CDR1 and CDR2 from the germline V gene are SGHDN and FVKESK. CDR3 protein: CASSQEKGLGQGFYTQYF. The CDR3 region has the DNA TGTGCCAGCAGCCAAGAAAAGGGCTTGGGACAGGGTTTCTATACGCAGTATTTT.

V and J are TRBV6-5 and TRBJ2-7; the D gene is possibly TRBD1 (5 bases). The germline V gene has CDR1 MNHEY and CDR2 SVGAGI. Trimming shortened V by 0 bases and J by 5 bases, and 14 bases separated the two germline ends. CDR3 length: 15 amino acids. CDR3: CASSYSSPQGHEQYF. The DNA of the CDR3 is TGTGCCAGCAGTTACTCGAGCCCCCAGGGCCACGAGCAGTACTTC.